These 14 T cell receptor beta chains were all obtained from the same sample, sequenced in a study of blood T cell repertoires in COVID-19. This table comes from immunoSEQ multiplex PCR, and its TCRdb copy is limited to in-frame clones, with some not included. The table has fewer than 200,000 clones, 65% to 80% seen once. Sequenced: PBMCs or T cells enriched from blood (not recorded which). Receptor source: a woman in her sixties or seventies in a cohort exposed to, infected with or recovered from COVID-19 (not recorded which).

The chain carries TRBV9 and TRBJ2-3; D not certain. Germline assignment: CDR1 SGDLS and CDR2 YYNGEE. The CDR3 spans 13 residues. With 2 bases removed from V and 1 base from J, the gap between germline ends came to 5 bases. DNA for the CDR3: TGTGCCAGCAGCGTCTATCGCACAGATACGCAGTATTTT. Amino acids: CASSVYRTDTQYF. Complete variable domain (other parts from reference TRBV9 and TRBJ2-3): DSGVTQTPKHLITATGQRVTLRCSPRSGDLSVYWYQQSLDQGLQFLIQYYNGEERAKGNILERFSAQQFPDLHSELNLSSLELGDSALYFCASSVYRTDTQYFGPGTRLTVL.

The chain recombines TRBV27 with TRBJ1-5, with 10 bases identical to TRBD1. Per germline, CDR1 MNHEY and CDR2 SMNVEV (reference sequence). CDR3 length: 14 residues. Unmatched junction bases numbered 9, after V lost 10 bases and J lost 6 bases. For the CDR3, the DNA is TGTGCCACATCCCGGACAGGGGGTGGTCAGCCCCAGCATTTT. Its translation: CATSRTGGGQPQHF.

The chain joins TRBV18 to TRBJ2-5, with D perhaps TRBD1 (6 bases). Germline loops: CDR1 KGHSH, CDR2 LQKENI. Between the trimmed V and J ends, which lost 3 bases and 1 base, there was a span of 12 bases. CDR3 size: 15 residues. DNA for the CDR3: TGTGCCAGCTCACCGGGACAACTCCTCCAAGAGACCCAGTACTTC. It encodes CASSPGQLLQETQYF.

The chain combines TRBV3-1 (or the pseudogene TRBV3-2) with TRBJ2-1, with unresolved D. Trimming cost V 0 bases and J 5 bases, with 8 bases left between them. This CDR3 comprises 14 residues. Germline V lookup: CDR1 LGHDT, CDR2 YNNKEL (reference sequence). CDR3 nucleotide sequence: TGTGCCAGCAGCCAAGATACAGAAGACAATGAGCAGTTCTTC. Amino acid sequence: CASSQDTEDNEQFF.

V gene TRBV6-5 combines with J gene TRBJ2-5, with TRBD2 as a possible D gene (6 bases). Trimming removed 2 bases at V and 5 bases at J, with 9 bases between. Germline V CDR1 and CDR2: MNHEY, SVGAGI. This CDR3 region has 13 residues. Here the CDR3 reads CASSYPGRETQYF. The DNA for the CDR3 is TGTGCCAGCAGTTACCCAGGGAGGGAGACCCAGTACTTC.

The genes are TRBV19 and TRBJ2-3; 11 bases are shared with TRBD2. The CDR3 has 15 residues. The germline V gene has CDR1 LNHDA and CDR2 SQIVND (reference sequence). Trimming removed 2 bases from V and 6 bases from J; junction bases left unmatched: 4. CDR3 amino acids: CASSIQLAGVDTQYF. In DNA form, the CDR3 reads TGTGCCAGTAGTATACAACTAGCGGGAGTGGATACGCAGTATTTT.

The chain uses TRBV24-1 and TRBJ1-2; 8 bases fit TRBD1. The V gene end was trimmed by 7 bases and the J gene end by 6 bases; junction bases not matched to a gene: 3. Germline lookup yields CDR1 KGHDR and CDR2 SFDVKD. CDR3 length: 12 amino acids. The CDR3 region has the DNA TGTGCCACCAGCCTACAGGGGGATGGCTACACCTTC. Translated: CATSLQGDGYTF.

The CDR3, as DNA: TGTGCCAGCAGCCGCACTGAGTACCAAGAGACCCAGTACTTC. It codes for CASSRTEYQETQYF. V gene TRBV7-2 combines with J gene TRBJ2-5, with D unclear. The CDR3 contains 14 residues. Trimming stripped 5 bases from V and 0 bases from J, with 10 bases between. Germline V gene lookup returns CDR1 SGHTA and CDR2 FQGNSA.

This chain connects TRBV11-3 to TRBJ2-7, with TRBD1 identical over 7 bases. The CDR3 runs 17 residues. V shed 8 bases, J shed 2 bases, and the junction held 18 bases outside the gene matches. Per germline, CDR1 SGHNT and CDR2 YENEEA. CDR3 in amino acids: CASGYLGSTGTAYEQYF. The CDR3 region has the DNA TGTGCCAGCGGCTACCTCGGGTCAACGGGGACAGCCTACGAGCAGTACTTC.

V and J are TRBV28 and TRBJ2-7, with unresolved D. CDR3 length equals 14 residues. Trimming took 2 bases from V and 2 from J, leaving 10 bases between them. Germline-derived CDR1 and CDR2 are MDHEN and SYDVKM. DNA for the CDR3: TGTGCCAGCAGTTTAGTTGGAGTGACCTACGAGCAGTACTTC. Translation gives CASSLVGVTYEQYF.

The rearrangement joins TRBV10-3 to TRBJ2-3; the match to TRBD1 covers 7 bases. Germline CDR1 ENHRY, CDR2 SYGVKD. This CDR3 is 17 amino acids long. Trimming at V came to 2 bases and at J to 0 bases, leaving 8 bases not matched to a gene. CDR3 amino acids: CAISESRDSQSTDTQYF. The CDR3 DNA reads as TGTGCCATCAGTGAGAGTCGGGACAGTCAGAGCACAGATACGCAGTATTTT.

This sequence joins TRBV28 and TRBJ1-2, with 7 positions matching TRBD1. The V gene end was trimmed by 4 bases and the J gene end by 8 bases; junction bases not matched to a gene: 16. This CDR3 contains 16 residues. The germline gives CDR1 MDHEN, CDR2 SYDVKM. The CDR3 DNA reads TGTGCCAGCAGTTCTCCCGGGACAGAACGCTTCTTAGGCTACACCTTC. Amino acids: CASSSPGTERFLGYTF.

The chain links TRBV19 to TRBJ1-5, with D unclear. V was cut by 3 bases and J by 3 bases, with 12 bases left in between. The CDR3 is made up of 15 amino acids. Looked up from germline, CDR1 is LNHDA and CDR2 is SQIVND (reference sequence). CDR3 DNA: TGTGCCAGTAGTATCATCCAGGCGACCAATCAGCCCCAGCATTTT. Protein sequence: CASSIIQATNQPQHF. The variable domain in full, with the rest retrieved from reference TRBV19 and TRBJ1-5, is DGGITQSPKYLFRKEGQNVTLSCEQNLNHDAMYWYRQDPGQGLRLIYYSQIVNDFQKGDIAEGYSVSREKKESFPLTVTSAQKNPTAFYLCASSIIQATNQPQHFGDGTRLSIL.

The chain is built from TRBV11-2 and TRBJ2-7, with D tentatively TRBD2 (5 bases). Between the trimmed V and J ends, which lost 1 base and 7 bases, there was a span of 17 bases. Germline CDR1 and CDR2: SGHAT and FQNNGV. The CDR3 length is 15 residues. The CDR3 region is CASSLGGIASGEQYF. In nucleotides, the CDR3 is TGTGCCAGCAGCTTAGGCGGTATAGCATCGGGGGAGCAGTACTTC.